Listed here are 9 T cell receptor beta chains from one sample, sequenced in a study of blood T cell repertoires in COVID-19. Generated by immunoSEQ multiplex PCR, the TCRdb table keeps only in-frame clones and is missing some. The repertoire holds 120,000 or so clones, with around 80% as singletons. Material for sequencing was peripheral blood. Receptors originate from a man in his forties with active or convalescent COVID-19.

This clone has just one count. V and J are TRBV10-2 and TRBJ1-1; 10 positions agree with TRBD1. CDR3 length: 14 amino acids. Germline CDR1 and CDR2: WSHSY and SAAADI. After removal of 5 bases from V and 4 bases from J, the junction contained 4 bases not matched to a gene. The CDR3 DNA sequence: TGCGCCAGCAGTTGGGGACAGGGGACCACTGAAGCTTTCTTT. Residues: CASSWGQGTTEAFF.

V gene TRBV10-3 combines with J gene TRBJ2-7, with D possibly TRBD1 on 6 matching bases. Germline V lookup: CDR1 ENHRY, CDR2 SYGVKD. The CDR3 sequence is 13 residues long. Trimming took off 8 bases at V and 6 bases at J, with 17 bases between the two ends. The CDR3 here is CAIVRDNGGEQYF. The CDR3 nucleotides are TGTGCCATCGTACGGGACAATGGTGGCGAGCAGTACTTC.

The gene calls are TRBV2 and TRBJ2-5; 7 bases are a match to TRBD2. V gave up 4 bases and J gave up 1 base; unmatched junction bases: 3. Germline V CDR1 and CDR2: SNHLY, FYNNEI. CDR3 size: 14 residues. CDR3 DNA sequence: TGTGCCAGCAGTGTCGAGCGGGGCCAAGAGACCCAGTACTTC. Translation: CASSVERGQETQYF.

The V and J genes are TRBV3-1 (or the pseudogene TRBV3-2) and TRBJ1-5; D remains ambiguous. Trimming cost V 1 base and J 5 bases, with 6 bases left between them. Germline CDR1 is LGHDT and CDR2 is YNNKEL (reference sequence). The CDR3 spans 13 residues. The CDR3, as DNA: TGTGCCAGCAGCCAAGTGAGCGATCAGCCCCAGCATTTT. Translated, it gives CASSQVSDQPQHF.

This chain connects TRBV19 to TRBJ2-1, with TRBD2 identical over 14 bases. The CDR3 is made up of 18 amino acids. V was pared by 3 bases and J by 5 bases, with 9 bases of the junction left unmatched. Germline V lookup: CDR1 LNHDA, CDR2 SQIVND (reference sequence). Written as DNA, the CDR3 is TGTGCCAGTAGTATCTGGGCCCTGGGACTAGCGGGGGACAATGAGCAGTTCTTC. Translated: CASSIWALGLAGDNEQFF.

The V and J genes are TRBV9 and TRBJ2-5; possible D gene TRBD1, 8 bases. The CDR3 is made up of 15 amino acids. Germline V gene lookup returns CDR1 SGDLS and CDR2 YYNGEE. V was pared by 4 bases and J by 5 bases, with 18 bases between. CDR3 sequence reads: CASSPPTGGVETQYF. The CDR3 nucleotides are TGTGCCAGCAGCCCACCTACAGGGGGGGTGGAGACCCAGTACTTC.

The chain carries TRBV10-3 and TRBJ1-2; no firm D call. Germline assignment: CDR1 ENHRY and CDR2 SYGVKD. V was cut by 0 bases and J by 7 bases, with 12 bases left in between. The CDR3 is 14 residues long. The CDR3 region is CAISESGYRSGYTF. CDR3 DNA sequence: TGTGCCATCAGTGAGTCTGGGTATCGGAGTGGCTACACCTTC.

J is TRBJ2-5 and V is TRBV19; TRBD2 matches 7 bases. CDR3 size: 12 residues. The germline V gene has CDR1 LNHDA and CDR2 SQIVND (reference sequence). Germline trimming cut 5 bases from V and 5 bases from J; bases unmatched to any gene: 2. CDR3 protein: CASSVGGETQYF. The DNA for the CDR3 is TGTGCCAGTAGTGTCGGGGGGGAGACCCAGTACTTC.

This clone was observed a handful of times. This sequence joins TRBV28 and TRBJ1-3; the match to TRBD1 covers 9 bases. Germline CDR1 MDHEN, CDR2 SYDVKM. V lost 7 bases, J lost 8 bases, and 9 bases stayed unmatched. The CDR3 totals 14 residues. CDR3 nucleotide sequence: TGTGCCAGCACTACCCGGGACAGGGTTGACACCATATATTTT. Its translation is CASTTRDRVDTIYF. Based on the CDR3 plus reference TRBV28 and TRBJ1-3, the full variable domain is DVKVTQSSRYLVKRTGEKVFLECVQDMDHENMFWYRQDPGLGLRLIYFSYDVKMKEKGDIPEGYSVSREKKERFSLILESASTNQTSMYLCASTTRDRVDTIYFGEGSWLTVV.